These 13 T cell receptor beta chains came from one sample sequenced in a study of blood T cells in healthy people across ages. With a J-beta primer mix and a sample-barcoded 5' primer, a second PCR ran about 7 to 12 cycles. TCRdb recomputed calls from the 5' RACE reads with MiXCR, one row per CDR3 protein. The top ten hold 25% to 35% of the sample, which has roughly 700,000 distinct CDR3 sequences, around half seen once. Sequencing input: blood. The receptor set was obtained from a woman aged 60-75 years in good health.

This clonotype was seen only a few times. V and J are TRBV7-2 and TRBJ2-1; D is possibly TRBD2 (5 bases). The length of the CDR3 is 15 residues. Germline CDR1 reads SGHTA; CDR2 reads FQGNSA. Trimming removed 2 bases at V and 2 bases at J, with 10 bases between. The CDR3 region is CASSLNYGTYNEQFF. For the CDR3, the DNA is TGTGCCAGCAGCTTAAATTACGGGACCTACAATGAGCAGTTCTTC.

The chain carries TRBV4-3 and TRBJ1-4; TRBD1 matches at 7 bases. This CDR3 is 17 amino acids long. CDR1 and CDR2 (germline): LGHNA, YSLEER. V lost 0 bases, J lost 8 bases, and 12 bases stayed unmatched. The CDR3 spells CASSQDDRQGGQEKLFF. The CDR3 DNA follows: TGCGCCAGCAGCCAAGATGACCGACAGGGTGGTCAGGAAAAACTGTTTTTT.

This chain joins TRBV5-1 and TRBJ1-4; D remains unclear. CDR1 and CDR2 from the germline V gene are SGHRS and YFSETQ. Between the trimmed V and J ends, which lost 4 bases and 7 bases, there was a span of 11 bases. The CDR3 covers 13 residues. The CDR3 nucleotides are TGCGCCAGCAGCCTGAAGAAAGTTGAAAAACTGTTTTTT. Its translation: CASSLKKVEKLFF.

V is TRBV9 and J is TRBJ2-3, with D possibly TRBD1 on 6 matching bases. Germline CDR1 and CDR2: SGDLS and YYNGEE. The CDR3 has 15 residues. Between the trimmed V and J ends, which lost 3 bases and 5 bases, there was a span of 16 bases. For the CDR3, the DNA is TGTGCCAGCAGCGCGGCCCAGGGGCAGTTAGATACGCAGTATTTT. This sequence encodes CASSAAQGQLDTQYF.

This clonotype was recorded a few times. The chain couples TRBV7-3 to TRBJ1-2; 12 nucleotides line up with TRBD1. Per the germline V gene, CDR1 is SGHTA and CDR2 is FQGTGA. Germline trimming cut 8 bases from V and 8 bases from J; bases unmatched to any gene: 6. This CDR3 has 13 residues. CDR3 nucleotide sequence: TGTGCCAGCGGGGACAGGGGGCAAGAGGGCTACACCTTC. Its protein product is CASGDRGQEGYTF.

The V gene is TRBV5-6, the J gene TRBJ2-7, with D possibly matching TRBD1 (6 bases). CDR1 SGHDT and CDR2 YYEEEE come from the germline V gene. V lost 5 bases, J lost 7 bases, and 13 bases lay in between. The CDR3 is made up of 12 amino acids. The CDR3 loop reads CASSRDMREQYF. The CDR3 coding sequence is TGTGCCAGCAGTCGGGACATGAGAGAGCAGTACTTC.

The CDR3 loop reads CATSSGDGSYSNQPQHF. DNA for the CDR3: TGTGCCACCAGCTCCGGGGACGGAAGTTATAGCAATCAGCCCCAGCATTTT. The chain combines TRBV15 with TRBJ1-5, with TRBD1 as a possible D gene (5 bases). V lost 5 bases and J 0 bases, leaving 17 bases between the germline ends. Germline V gene lookup returns CDR1 LNHNV and CDR2 YYDKDF (reference sequence). The CDR3 consists of 17 residues.

The chain links TRBV6-1 to TRBJ2-1; 13 bases align to TRBD2. This CDR3 comprises 17 residues. Trimming removed 10 bases from V and 4 bases from J; junction bases left unmatched: 13. Germline V gene data show CDR1 as MNHNS and CDR2 as SASEGT. This CDR3 reads CATAGTSGKLPYNEQFF. The CDR3 DNA reads TGTGCCACCGCCGGGACTAGCGGGAAACTACCATACAATGAGCAGTTCTTC.

The sample holds a few counts of this clonotype. The chain links TRBV4-3 to TRBJ1-3, with D unresolved. CDR1 LGHNA and CDR2 YSLEER come from the germline V gene. V lost 0 bases, J lost 0 bases, and 9 bases lay in between. The CDR3 runs to 16 residues. CDR3 DNA: TGCGCCAGCAGCCAAGACTGGGCGCGCTCTGGAAACACCATATATTTT. Its protein product is CASSQDWARSGNTIYF.

The gene calls are TRBV3-1 and TRBJ2-7; unclear D gene. Germline V CDR1 and CDR2: LGHDT, YNNKEL (reference sequence). The V end was cut by 3 bases, the J end by 7 bases, with 13 bases between. The CDR3 runs to 13 residues. CDR3 sequence: CASSQNNGDEQYF. In DNA form, the CDR3 reads TGTGCCAGCAGCCAGAATAACGGAGATGAGCAGTACTTC.

The chain uses TRBV12-3 or TRBV12-4 and TRBJ2-3; D not resolved. V lost 1 base to trimming and J lost 6 bases, with 17 bases between them. The CDR3 extends over 16 amino acids. As DNA, the CDR3 is TGTGCCAGCAGTTTAGTCCGGCCTACCGGGTGGGATACGCAGTATTTT. Translating gives CASSLVRPTGWDTQYF.

CDR3 in amino acids: CASSQGVANSPLHF. The CDR3 DNA is TGTGCCAGCAGCCAAGGAGTGGCGAATTCACCCCTCCACTTT. V and J are TRBV3-1 and TRBJ1-6; no reliable D call. There are 14 residues in the CDR3. Germline CDR1 LGHDT, CDR2 YNNKEL (reference sequence). V was pared by 1 base and J by 7 bases, with 8 bases between.

V usage is TRBV6-5 and J usage is TRBJ2-7; D remains ambiguous. In germline, CDR1 is MNHEY, CDR2 SVGAGI. Deletions cut 0 bases from V and 2 bases from J, with 8 bases between. CDR3 length equals 14 residues. CDR3 DNA: TGTGCCAGCAGTTACTCGAACCAGGCCTACGAGCAGTACTTC. Amino acid sequence: CASSYSNQAYEQYF.